This T cell receptor beta chain emerged from a study of T cell changes during pregnancy in multiple sclerosis. Clones were sequenced by immunoSEQ multiplex PCR, and TCRdb holds only the in-frame ones, with some missing. The data contain more than 25,000 clones, about nine tenths of them singletons. Per the germline V gene, CDR1 is SNHLY and CDR2 is FYNNEI. This CDR3 contains 17 residues. V trimming: 6 bases; J trimming: 1 base; junction bases outside the gene matches: 7. The source is a female donor in good health, enrolled as a control in a pregnancy study. V usage is TRBV2 and J usage is TRBJ2-6; 9 bases fit TRBD1. This sample comprised CD8+ T cells from peripheral blood mononuclear cells, obtained in the second trimester of pregnancy. CDR3 DNA sequence: TGTGCCAGCAGGTGGACAGGGGAAAATTCTGGGGCCAACGTCCTGACTTTC. Protein: CASRWTGENSGANVLTF.